The clone carrying this TCR beta chain came up a few times. Its specificity is not known. A clone one base away is much larger, so this may be a read error. This specimen belongs to a study of tumor and adjacent non-tumor tissue in lung cancer. The library came from three nested PCR rounds adapted from ARM-PCR protocols. TCRdb passed the multiplex PCR reads through MiXCR, listing each CDR3 protein once. There are under 150,000 distinct CDR3 sequences in the sample; roughly 66% occur only once, and 18% lies in the top ten. Study-wide points: Patients with more diverse tumor TCRs had worse survival.

No cell sorting was done before RNA was extracted from the tissue. Newly diagnosed lung cancer patients had thoracic surgery in China, August–November 2014, without prior chemotherapy. The CDR3 loop spans 14 amino acids. Unmatched junction bases numbered 6, after V lost 2 bases and J lost 9 bases. CDR1 and CDR2 from the germline V gene are SGHRS and YFSETQ. Sequencing input: lung tumor tissue. This chain joins TRBV5-1 and TRBJ2-1, with TRBD1 identical over 9 bases. This TCR came from a man aged 55 to 70 with small cell lung cancer. The CDR3 is CASSLGTGHGEQFF. The CDR3 DNA is TGCGCCAGCAGCTTAGGGACAGGGCATGGTGAGCAGTTCTTC.